The 6 T cell receptor beta chains in this list originate from one sample, sequenced in a study of shared clonotypes between healthy human individuals. Sequencing was performed with immunoSEQ multiplex PCR; in TCRdb, only in-frame clones are kept and a portion is missing. The data contain about 690,000 clones, 90% of them singletons. The sample comprised memory CD8+ T cells from PBMCs. The subset: CD45RO+ cells pooled with CCR7-negative TemRA cells. The receptors originated from a man between 18 and 29 years old in good health. Some clones in this sample may be carry-over from other donors' samples.

J is TRBJ1-4 and V is TRBV28, with TRBD1 identical over 7 bases. The germline gives CDR1 MDHEN, CDR2 SYDVKM. Unmatched junction bases numbered 7, after V lost 3 bases and J lost 3 bases. The CDR3 contains 16 residues. The CDR3 spells CASSLGDSSPNEKLFF. The CDR3 DNA reads TGTGCCAGCAGTTTGGGGGACAGCAGTCCTAATGAAAAACTGTTTTTT.

This chain uses TRBV7-9 with TRBJ1-4, with a possible D match to TRBD1 (6 bases). This CDR3 is built from 14 residues. CDR1 and CDR2 (germline): SEHNR, FQNEAQ (reference sequence). Between the trimmed V and J ends, which lost 5 bases and 6 bases, there was a span of 13 bases. This chain's CDR3 is CASSHQGPDEKLFF. The CDR3 DNA reads TGTGCCAGCAGCCACCAGGGGCCCGATGAAAAACTGTTTTTT.

V usage is TRBV14 and J usage is TRBJ2-7, with TRBD2 matching 11 bases. Germline CDR1 SGHDN, CDR2 FVKESK. V lost 6 bases and J lost 2; bases outside the gene matches: 3. This CDR3 region has 14 residues. CDR3 DNA: TGTGCCAGCAGTGCACTAGCGGGGGCCTACGAGCAGTACTTC. Translating gives CASSALAGAYEQYF.

This chain uses TRBV7-3 with TRBJ2-3, with 7 bases fitting TRBD2. The CDR3 sequence is 16 residues long. The J segment lost 8 bases and the V segment lost 0 bases, leaving 11 bases of the junction unmatched. The germline CDR1 and CDR2 sequences are SGHTA and FQGTGA. CDR3 protein: CASSLTGLESVGTQYF. The CDR3 DNA is TGTGCCAGCAGCTTAACAGGACTAGAATCGGTCGGTACGCAGTATTTT. Complete variable domain (other parts from reference TRBV7-3 and TRBJ2-3): GAGVSQTPSNKVTEKGKYVELRCDPISGHTALYWYRQSLGQGPEFLIYFQGTGAADDSGLPNDRFFAVRPEGSVSTLKIQRTERGDSAVYLCASSLTGLESVGTQYFGPGTRLTVL.

V and J are TRBV29-1 and TRBJ2-1; 13 nucleotides line up with TRBD2. The CDR3 extends over 16 amino acids. Germline lookup yields CDR1 SQVTM and CDR2 ANQGSEA. The J segment lost 8 bases and the V segment lost 3 bases, leaving 10 bases of the junction unmatched. The CDR3 sequence: CSVDLGLAGAKDEQFF. The CDR3 bases are TGCAGCGTTGATCTAGGACTAGCGGGGGCTAAGGATGAGCAGTTCTTC.

The genes are TRBV18 and TRBJ1-2; possible D gene TRBD1, 6 bases. The germline V gene has CDR1 KGHSH and CDR2 LQKENI. The germline V and J ends were trimmed by 4 bases and 3 bases, with 21 bases remaining between them. This CDR3 spans 17 amino acids. CDR3 in amino acids: CASSLTSSGGPYYGYTF. CDR3 DNA: TGTGCCAGCTCACTAACCTCTTCGGGGGGGCCCTACTATGGCTACACCTTC.